This T cell receptor (beta chain) appears in the sequencing data of a study of fetal regulatory T cell absence and autoimmunity. Looking at the study overall: Exocrine pancreas autoimmunity occurred in IPEX patients lacking clinical diabetes. The study's findings and limits: Some top pancreas TCR clones were over 90-fold enriched versus cord blood. Cord blood and pancreas showed broadly similar TRB gene family usage.

Regarding this clone: Its cognate antigen is unknown.

Germline V gene data show CDR1 as SEHNR and CDR2 as FQNEAQ (reference sequence). The CDR3 length is 15 residues. The germline V and J ends were trimmed by 2 bases and 1 base, with 9 bases remaining between them. This was a survey-level run. This table comes from immunoSEQ multiplex PCR, and its TCRdb copy is limited to in-frame clones, with some not included. The sample has more than 90,000 clones, approximately 75% seen once. The receptor comes from a male donor with IPEX syndrome. Sequenced sample: pancreas tissue. The genes are TRBV7-9 and TRBJ1-3; D remains unclear. The CDR3 DNA reads TGTGCCAGCAGCTTAATAGGGAGGTCTGGAAACACCATATATTTT. It specifies CASSLIGRSGNTIYF.